These T cell receptor beta chains were read from a single sample in a study of T cell responses to AZD1222 COVID-19 vaccine. The table came from immunoSEQ multiplex PCR; TCRdb's copy has only in-frame clones and leaves some out. In the table there are 100,000 to 150,000 clones, approximately 80% of which are singletons. This specimen consisted of peripheral blood, obtained 28 days after the second AZD1222 dose. The receptors shown here come from an adult who received the AZD1222 COVID-19 vaccine. CDR3s leave out the opening cysteine and the closing phenylalanine or tryptophan.

J	V	CDR3
TRBJ2-7	TRBV3-1/TRBV3-2	ASSQRDRDREQY
TRBJ2-3	TRBV11-2	ASSLLRHPTDTQY
TRBJ2-5	TRBV5-1	ASSLGTAGQETQY
TRBJ2-3	TRBV7-2	ASSSRRDTDTQY
TRBJ2-7	TRBV6-5	ASSYSGGEQY
TRBJ2-7	TRBV6-5	ASSYSRTGGAYEQY
TRBJ1-1	TRBV28	ASSSGRMRYTEAF
TRBJ1-2	TRBV10-3	ATSGDDYYGYT
TRBJ1-1	TRBV3-1/TRBV3-2	ASSQVAGQHEAF
TRBJ1-1	TRBV2	ASNVGGLNTEAF
TRBJ1-5	TRBV12-3/TRBV12-4	ASSFEIRQPQH
TRBJ2-3	TRBV7-2	ASSLRLAASTDTQY
TRBJ2-1	TRBV4-1	ASSPFSGAYNEQF
TRBJ1-2	TRBV7-9	ASSSDSGGYT
TRBJ1-6	TRBV9	ASSFEGQNNSPLH
TRBJ1-1	TRBV3-1/TRBV3-2	ASSSPGTIAF
TRBJ2-5	TRBV7-9	ASSLVGRTETQY
TRBJ1-1	TRBV5-6	ASTTGRWGRITEAF
TRBJ2-2	TRBV7-9	ASSLGGGPNTGELF
TRBJ2-6	TRBV29-1	SVEVVSGANVLT
TRBJ1-6	TRBV6-5	ASSRDRGGSPLH
TRBJ2-3	TRBV2	ASRDSSIPDTQY
TRBJ2-2	TRBV14	ASSRRTSGWNTGELF
TRBJ1-1	TRBV7-2	ASSFPPGGTEAF
TRBJ1-1	TRBV7-2	ASSFTGVSRAF
TRBJ2-2	TRBV10-3	AISLQGADTGELF
TRBJ1-1	TRBV6-5	ASSDPGMNTEAF
TRBJ1-2	TRBV2	ASSTENYGYT
TRBJ2-7	TRBV19	ASSQRSGESYEQY